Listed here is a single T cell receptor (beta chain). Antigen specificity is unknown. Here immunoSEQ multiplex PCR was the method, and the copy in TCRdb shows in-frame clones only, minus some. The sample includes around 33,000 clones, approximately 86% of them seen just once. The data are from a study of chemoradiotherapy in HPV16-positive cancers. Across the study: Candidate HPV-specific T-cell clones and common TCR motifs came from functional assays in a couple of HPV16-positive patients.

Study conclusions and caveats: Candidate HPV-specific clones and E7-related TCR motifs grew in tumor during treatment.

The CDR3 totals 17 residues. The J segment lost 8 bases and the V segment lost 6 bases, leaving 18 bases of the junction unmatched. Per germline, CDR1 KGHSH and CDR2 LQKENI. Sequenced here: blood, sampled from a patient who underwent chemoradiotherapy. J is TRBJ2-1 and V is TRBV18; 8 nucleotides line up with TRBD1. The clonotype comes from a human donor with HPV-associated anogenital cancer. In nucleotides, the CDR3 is TGTGCCAGCTCCCCCGAAGAGAAACCGGGACAGGTCGATGAGCAGTTCTTC. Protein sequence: CASSPEEKPGQVDEQFF.